The next 24 T cell receptor beta chains were all read from a single sample in a study of PD-1 blockade in classical Hodgkin lymphoma. Following autologous stem cell transplantation, relapse occurred in every patient, and exposure to brentuximab vedotin varied. Assay used: immunoSEQ multiplex PCR; TCRdb lists only in-frame clones, some missing. The table includes 30,000 or so clones, roughly four fifths detected once. The starting material was peripheral blood mononuclear cells (PBMCs), obtained at baseline. The receptors come from a human donor with classical Hodgkin lymphoma.

The rearrangement uses TRBV5-1 and TRBJ2-1; 9 bases are a match to TRBD2. The CDR3 length is 17 residues. Germline CDR1 is SGHRS and CDR2 is YFSETQ. V was clipped by 0 bases and J by 5 bases; unmatched bases: 9. The CDR3 nucleotides read TGCGCCAGCAGCTTGGCCGGTGGGGCTAGCGGGGACAATGAGCAGTTCTTC. It translates to CASSLAGGASGDNEQFF.

This clone was recorded once. V is TRBV2 and J is TRBJ1-3, with D maybe TRBD1 (6 bases). Trimming took off 8 bases at V and 2 bases at J, with 13 bases between the two ends. This CDR3 has 14 amino acids. Germline-derived CDR1 and CDR2 are SNHLY and FYNNEI. CDR3 region: CASLTGSPGNTIYF. The CDR3 bases are TGTGCCAGCCTCACAGGGAGCCCTGGAAACACCATATATTTT. The whole variable domain, filled in from reference TRBV2 and TRBJ1-3, reads EPEVTQTPSHQVTQMGQEVILRCVPISNHLYFYWYRQILGQKVEFLVSFYNNEISEKSEIFDDQFSVERPDGSNFTLKIRSTKLEDSAMYFCASLTGSPGNTIYFGEGSWLTVV.

The gene calls are TRBV18 and TRBJ2-2; 7 positions match TRBD1. Losses at the gene ends were 3 bases for V and 3 bases for J; bases not matched to a gene: 1. The CDR3 covers 14 residues. Looked up from germline, CDR1 is KGHSH and CDR2 is LQKENI. DNA for the CDR3: TGTGCCAGCTCACCGGGACAGTACACCGGGGAGCTGTTTTTT. It is translated as CASSPGQYTGELFF.

The chain uses TRBV11-1 and TRBJ1-3; D unclear. The CDR3 is 17 residues long. Germline CDR1 SGHAT, CDR2 FQDESV (reference sequence). V lost 0 bases, J lost 0 bases, and 12 bases lay in between. In DNA form, the CDR3 reads TGTGCCAGCAGCTTAGCAGCGTCAGAGAGCTCTGGAAACACCATATATTTT. Translating gives CASSLAASESSGNTIYF.

This clone was found once. V and J are TRBV10-3 and TRBJ2-5; no clear D gene. Germline V CDR1 and CDR2: ENHRY, SYGVKD. V dropped 4 bases and J dropped 0 bases, with 6 bases sitting between them. This CDR3 region has 13 residues. The CDR3 DNA reads TGTGCCATCAGTGGGTCAGACCAAGAGACCCAGTACTTC. Its protein is CAISGSDQETQYF.

The chain combines TRBV6-1 with TRBJ1-5; no definite D call. The CDR3 is made up of 14 amino acids. Trimming took off 5 bases at V and 0 bases at J, with 8 bases between the two ends. The germline V gene has CDR1 MNHNS and CDR2 SASEGT. CDR3 nucleotides: TGTGCCAGCAGTACTGAGTATAGCAATCAGCCCCAGCATTTT. This encodes CASSTEYSNQPQHF.

This sequence joins TRBV7-2 and TRBJ2-5, with D perhaps TRBD1 or TRBD2 (5 bases each). The CDR3 extends over 13 amino acids. Deletions cut 2 bases from V and 5 bases from J, with 9 bases between. CDR1 and CDR2 (germline): SGHTA, FQGNSA. In DNA, the CDR3 is TGTGCCAGCAGCTTATGGGGCGGGGAGACCCAGTACTTC. Translated, it gives CASSLWGGETQYF.

The rearrangement links TRBV19 to TRBJ1-1; D is unresolved. The germline V and J ends were trimmed by 4 bases and 1 base, with 13 bases remaining between them. CDR1 LNHDA and CDR2 SQIVND come from the germline V gene (reference sequence). The CDR3 covers 15 residues. The chain's CDR3 is CASSRAVWGNTEAFF. CDR3 coding DNA: TGTGCCAGTAGTAGGGCTGTATGGGGGAACACTGAAGCTTTCTTT. Based on the CDR3 plus reference TRBV19 and TRBJ1-1, the full variable domain is DGGITQSPKYLFRKEGQNVTLSCEQNLNHDAMYWYRQDPGQGLRLIYYSQIVNDFQKGDIAEGYSVSREKKESFPLTVTSAQKNPTAFYLCASSRAVWGNTEAFFGQGTRLTVV.

A remark on this clone: The identical CDR3 is also encoded by other nucleotide sequences in the sample. V usage is TRBV19 and J usage is TRBJ1-2, with 9 bases fitting TRBD1. CDR1 is LNHDA, CDR2 SQIVND, per germline (reference sequence). The CDR3 consists of 16 residues. Trimming at V came to 6 bases and at J to 1 base, leaving 9 bases not matched to a gene. CDR3 loop: CASSVSGTGNNYGYTF. CDR3 bases: TGTGCCAGTAGCGTCAGCGGGACAGGGAATAACTATGGCTACACCTTC.

J is TRBJ2-6 and V is TRBV9; D perhaps matches TRBD1 (6 bases). The germline V and J ends were trimmed by 5 bases and 0 bases, with 15 bases remaining between them. CDR1 is SGDLS, CDR2 YYNGEE, per germline. The CDR3 is made up of 17 amino acids. The CDR3 spells CASSRGIGSSGANVLTF. CDR3 coding DNA: TGTGCCAGCAGTAGGGGGATCGGAAGCTCTGGGGCCAACGTCCTGACTTTC.

This chain links TRBV14 with TRBJ1-1; the D gene is possibly TRBD1 (6 bases). Germline V lookup: CDR1 SGHDN, CDR2 FVKESK. Trimming took off 4 bases at V and 7 bases at J, with 13 bases between the two ends. The CDR3 covers 13 residues. This chain's CDR3 is CASSPRGPVEAFF. CDR3 nucleotide sequence: TGTGCCAGCAGCCCCAGGGGTCCGGTTGAAGCTTTCTTT.

CDR3 protein: CASSVVGGKGPLHF. CDR3 coding DNA: TGTGCCAGCAGCGTAGTAGGGGGCAAGGGACCCCTCCACTTT. The genes are TRBV9 and TRBJ1-6; 7 nucleotides line up with TRBD1. Germline-derived CDR1 and CDR2 are SGDLS and YYNGEE. This CDR3 contains 14 residues. V dropped 0 bases and J dropped 12; count of bases not matched to a gene: 6.

This clone was picked up one time. This clone may be a read error of a much larger clone one base away. Because it lacks the conserved phenylalanine or tryptophan at the end, this CDR3 is likely a read error. The chain uses TRBV10-1 and TRBJ1-2; possibly TRBD1 for D (6 bases). With 6 bases removed from V and 0 bases from J, the gap between germline ends came to 20 bases. This CDR3 has 17 amino acids. Per germline, CDR1 WNHNN and CDR2 SYGVQD (reference sequence). CDR3: CASSLLRQASSNYGYTS. In DNA form, the CDR3 reads TGCGCCAGCAGCCTATTACGACAGGCATCATCTAACTATGGCTACACCTCC.

V is TRBV11-2 and J is TRBJ2-3; no definite D call. Germline values: CDR1 SGHAT, CDR2 FQNNGV. V was trimmed by 3 bases and J by 4 bases, leaving 8 bases between them. The CDR3 contains 13 residues. The CDR3 sequence is CASSFRRPDTQYF. The CDR3 bases are TGTGCCAGCAGCTTTCGTCGGCCAGATACGCAGTATTTT.

V and J are TRBV2 and TRBJ1-1; D is unresolved. Germline values: CDR1 SNHLY, CDR2 FYNNEI. V was shortened by 4 bases and J by 3 bases, with 9 bases between the two germline ends. The CDR3 spans 13 residues. CDR3 protein: CASSVGRDTEAFF. The DNA for the CDR3 is TGTGCCAGCAGTGTGGGTCGGGACACTGAAGCTTTCTTT.

This clone was recorded a few times. The V call is TRBV11-1, the J call TRBJ2-5; 9 bases agree with TRBD1. V dropped 4 bases and J dropped 2; count of bases not matched to a gene: 5. In germline, CDR1 is SGHAT, CDR2 FQDESV (reference sequence). This CDR3 region has 15 residues. The CDR3 here is CASSSGQGWQETQYF. The CDR3 coding sequence is TGTGCCAGCAGCTCAGGACAGGGGTGGCAAGAGACCCAGTACTTC.

This rearrangement joins TRBV29-1 to TRBJ1-3, with a weak D call TRBD1 (5 bases). Trimming stripped 4 bases from V and 3 bases from J, with 10 bases between. CDR1 is SQVTM and CDR2 is ANQGSEA in the germline V gene. The CDR3 has 13 amino acids. As DNA, the CDR3 is TGCAGCGTTGTCACGGGACGTGGAAACACCATATATTTT. Translating it yields CSVVTGRGNTIYF. The whole variable domain, filled in from reference TRBV29-1 and TRBJ1-3, reads SAVISQKPSRDICQRGTSLTIQCQVDSQVTMMFWYRQQPGQSLTLIATANQGSEATYESGFVIDKFPISRPNLTFSTLTVSNMSPEDSSIYLCSVVTGRGNTIYFGEGSWLTVV.

This clone was seen once. The rearrangement uses TRBV27 and TRBJ1-2; D possibly corresponds to TRBD1 (5 bases). Germline V CDR1 and CDR2: MNHEY, SMNVEV (reference sequence). The CDR3 is made up of 15 amino acids. V was shortened by 0 bases and J by 2 bases, with 10 bases between the two germline ends. CDR3 amino acids: CASSLSGGWNYGYTF. Here the CDR3 DNA reads TGTGCCAGCAGTTTATCGGGGGGATGGAACTATGGCTACACCTTC.

The chain is built from TRBV4-2 and TRBJ1-4; D is unresolved. The CDR3 loop spans 16 amino acids. Per the germline V gene, CDR1 is LGHNA and CDR2 is YNFKEQ. V lost 4 bases and J 6 bases, leaving 18 bases between the germline ends. CDR3 protein: CASSPGVRAEDEKLFF. As DNA, the CDR3 is TGTGCCAGCAGCCCCGGCGTCCGAGCCGAGGATGAAAAACTGTTTTTT.

This clone was seen just once. The chain has TRBV7-9 and TRBJ1-3, with D maybe TRBD1 (5 bases). Germline CDR1 reads SEHNR; CDR2 reads FQNEAQ (reference sequence). The CDR3 sequence is 15 residues long. With 5 bases removed from V and 3 bases from J, the gap between germline ends came to 14 bases. The CDR3: CASSDRDHGGNTIYF. The CDR3 DNA follows: TGTGCCAGCAGCGACCGGGACCACGGTGGAAACACCATATATTTT.

This clone was observed a single time. The V call is TRBV9, the J call TRBJ2-1, with D uncertain. The V gene lost 3 bases and the J gene lost 8 bases, with 9 bases spanning the gap. The CDR3 runs 12 residues. CDR1 is SGDLS, CDR2 YYNGEE, per germline. CDR3 sequence reads: CASSGVRDEQFF. The CDR3 region has the DNA TGTGCCAGCAGCGGGGTTCGGGATGAGCAGTTCTTC.

A few counts support this clone. The genes are TRBV5-4 and TRBJ2-1; either TRBD1 or TRBD2 may fit D (6 bases each). CDR3 size: 15 residues. V was pared by 4 bases and J by 10 bases, with 21 bases between. Germline V lookup: CDR1 SGHNT, CDR2 YYREEE (reference sequence). The CDR3 DNA reads TGTGCCAGCAGCGCCCCGGGGGCCGCGGTTTACGAGCAGTTCTTC. Its translation is CASSAPGAAVYEQFF.

Comment on this clone: One end of the junction varies from germline; a read error may be responsible. The chain carries TRBV4-3 and TRBJ1-1, with 9 bases that match TRBD1. The CDR3 is 14 residues long. The germline CDR1 and CDR2 sequences are LGHNA and YSLEER. CDR3 DNA: TGCGCCAGCAGCCAAGATAGAATCGGGACAGGGCGTCTCTTT. Protein: CASSQDRIGTGRLF.

The CDR3, as DNA: TGCGCCAGCAGCCGAGGACAGGGGGCATTTTTGGACACTGAAGCTTTCTTT. Translated: CASSRGQGAFLDTEAFF. The V and J genes are TRBV5-1 and TRBJ1-1, with 11 bases identical to TRBD1. There are 17 residues in the CDR3. Germline lookup yields CDR1 SGHRS and CDR2 YFSETQ. V lost 4 bases and J lost 3; bases outside the gene matches: 11.